These 11 T cell receptor beta chains were all obtained from the same sample, sequenced in a study of cytotoxic CD8 clonotypes in ibrutinib-treated CLL. Clones were read by immunoSEQ multiplex PCR, and TCRdb kept only the in-frame ones, dropping some. This sample has about 120,000 clones; roughly 85% occur once, and the top ten carry roughly 1.9%. The sample was PBMCs, taken after 24 months of ibrutinib treatment. These receptors all come from a human donor with chronic lymphocytic leukemia.

In this sample, this clone turned up a few times. This sequence joins TRBV18 and TRBJ1-1, with D possibly TRBD1 on 6 matching bases. The ends were cut back, 3 bases at V and 7 bases at J, with 12 bases in the middle. Germline values: CDR1 KGHSH, CDR2 LQKENI. The CDR3 is made up of 13 amino acids. Here the CDR3 reads CASSPEGGIEAFF. The CDR3 DNA sequence: TGTGCCAGCTCACCGGAGGGGGGGATTGAAGCTTTCTTT.

This rearrangement joins TRBV7-9 to TRBJ2-5; D possibly corresponds to TRBD2 (5 bases). The CDR3 length is 13 residues. The germline gives CDR1 SEHNR, CDR2 FQNEAQ (reference sequence). V lost 5 bases to trimming and J lost 1 base, with 8 bases between them. The CDR3 DNA follows: TGTGCCAGCAGCGGAGAGGGCCAAGAGACCCAGTACTTC. Amino acid sequence: CASSGEGQETQYF.

The chain recombines TRBV27 with TRBJ2-2; D is undetermined. Germline V CDR1 and CDR2: MNHEY, SMNVEV (reference sequence). Deletions cut 6 bases from V and 1 base from J, with 18 bases between. The CDR3 covers 17 residues. The CDR3 nucleotides are TGTGCCAGCAGAATTCGGCCCCGGGCAGGGAACACCGGGGAGCTGTTTTTT. This sequence encodes CASRIRPRAGNTGELFF.

A note on this clone: An end of the junction differs from the germline gene, which may be a read error. The V and J genes are TRBV28 and TRBJ1-2; 8 nucleotides line up with TRBD1. CDR3 length: 15 residues. Germline CDR1 and CDR2: MDHEN and SYDVKM. CDR3 protein: CASRTGTGFNYGYTF. The CDR3 DNA sequence: TGTGCCAGCAGGACCGGGACAGGATTTAACTATGGCTACACCTTT.

This chain uses TRBV5-1 with TRBJ2-3, with TRBD1 matching 10 bases. Germline V gene lookup returns CDR1 SGHRS and CDR2 YFSETQ. V shed 4 bases, J shed 3 bases, and the junction held 5 bases outside the gene matches. There are 15 residues in the CDR3. Here the CDR3 DNA reads TGCGCCAGCAGCCCCCCGGGACAGGGGACAGATACGCAGTATTTT. Translating gives CASSPPGQGTDTQYF.

The V call is TRBV30, the J call TRBJ2-1, with TRBD1 matching 7 bases. The CDR3 has 16 amino acids. Germline CDR1 reads GTSNPN; CDR2 reads SVGIG (reference sequence). The V and J ends lost 7 bases and 4 bases, in that order; junction bases with no gene match: 16. The CDR3 DNA is TGTGCCTACACTCGCATACGGGACAGCATATACAATGAGCAGTTCTTC. It codes for CAYTRIRDSIYNEQFF.

The V gene is TRBV19, the J gene TRBJ2-1; TRBD2 matches at 12 bases. V dropped 3 bases and J dropped 0; count of bases not matched to a gene: 6. CDR3 length equals 18 residues. The germline CDR1 and CDR2 sequences are LNHDA and SQIVND (reference sequence). CDR3 loop: CASSMPPGLAGSYNEQFF. The CDR3 bases are TGTGCCAGTAGTATGCCACCGGGACTAGCGGGCTCCTACAATGAGCAGTTCTTC.

Worth noting for this clone: Different DNA sequences within this sample yield the same CDR3. The CDR3 loop reads CASSTGTGGNQPQHF. Written as DNA, the CDR3 is TGTGCCAGTAGTACAGGGACAGGGGGCAATCAGCCCCAGCATTTT. The V and J genes are TRBV19 and TRBJ1-5; 10 bases agree with TRBD1. Per germline, CDR1 LNHDA and CDR2 SQIVND (reference sequence). Losses at the gene ends were 4 bases for V and 2 bases for J; bases not matched to a gene: 2. CDR3 length: 15 residues.

CDR3: CSVEVDSGNTIYF. The CDR3 DNA reads TGCAGCGTTGAGGTGGACTCTGGAAACACCATATATTTT. The chain is built from TRBV29-1 and TRBJ1-3, with D unclear. The V gene lost 3 bases and the J gene lost 0 bases, with 6 bases spanning the gap. CDR3 length: 13 residues. The germline V gene encodes CDR1 SQVTM and CDR2 ANQGSEA.

V usage is TRBV6-4 and J usage is TRBJ2-1, with 11 bases that match TRBD2. The CDR3 has 16 amino acids. V was pared by 6 bases and J by 5 bases, with 9 bases of the junction left unmatched. The germline V gene encodes CDR1 MRHNA and CDR2 SNTAGT. Written as DNA, the CDR3 is TGTGCCAGCAGCCCCTCCGGGACTAGCGGCAACAATGAGCAGTTCTTC. It codes for CASSPSGTSGNNEQFF.

CDR3 residues: CASSSRTSGRETQYF. The CDR3 bases are TGTGCCAGCAGCTCAAGGACTAGCGGGCGAGAGACCCAGTACTTC. The rearrangement links TRBV9 to TRBJ2-5; TRBD2 matches at 11 bases. Germline CDR1 and CDR2: SGDLS and YYNGEE. CDR3 length: 15 residues. V lost 4 bases to trimming and J lost 4 bases; unmatched junction nucleotides: 6.